This T cell receptor (beta chain) is from a study of CD8 T cells in Susac syndrome. TEMRA cells were FACS-enriched and CD8+ and CD4+ T cells negatively isolated. V lost 5 bases to trimming and J lost 6 bases; unmatched junction nucleotides: 14. The CDR3 runs 18 residues. Germline V gene data show CDR1 as MNHEY and CDR2 as SVGEGT. Random hexamers were used to reverse transcribe an amount of about 0.45 to 1 ug RNA. The authors amplified TCR beta CDR3 across 54 Vbeta and 13 Jbeta using immunoSEQ multiplex PCR. TCRdb used MiXCR to reprocess the immunoSEQ multiplex PCR reads, holding one entry per CDR3 protein. The sample consists of around 45,000 distinct CDR3 sequences, 90% to 95% of them appearing once.

The clonotype comes from a human donor in good health. The chain couples TRBV6-2 or TRBV6-3 to TRBJ2-2; 11 bases line up with TRBD2. Sequencing used CD8+ T cells from PBMCs. CDR3 loop: CASSPQWPLAGAAGELFF. DNA for the CDR3: TGTGCCAGCAGTCCACAATGGCCACTAGCGGGAGCTGCCGGGGAGCTGTTTTTT.